One sample yielded the 16 T cell receptor beta chains listed below, sequenced in a study of vaccination and CD4 T cells after COVID-19. These receptors have no identified antigens. Treatment defined: approximately 9-day PBMC culture with coronavirus spike peptide pools or control peptides (ViraFEST assay). Sequence data for DNA of cultured CD4+ T cells were generated by the Oncomine TCR Beta short-read assay. In TCRdb, the PCR reads were re-called with MiXCR into one record per CDR3 protein. This table has around 19,000 distinct CDR3 sequences, 45% to 55% appearing once. Sample: CD4+ T cells from blood, cultured in vitro. These receptors all come from a human donor who had recovered from COVID-19.

The chain carries TRBV5-1 and TRBJ1-2; 8 nucleotides match TRBD1. Per germline, CDR1 SGHRS and CDR2 YFSETQ. This CDR3 is 14 amino acids long. V shed 1 base and J 6 bases; nucleotides not matched to a gene: 5. This CDR3 reads CASSLRDRRDGYTF. DNA of the CDR3: TGCGCCAGCAGCTTGAGGGACAGGCGGGATGGCTACACCTTC.

The rearrangement joins TRBV6-1 to TRBJ1-2; D is unresolved. The CDR3 spans 13 residues. V lost 6 bases, J lost 4 bases, and 12 bases lay in between. Per the germline V gene, CDR1 is MNHNS and CDR2 is SASEGT. The CDR3 DNA sequence: TGTGCCAGCAGGACCCCGAACTTCTATGGCTACACCTTC. Amino acids: CASRTPNFYGYTF.

This clonotype has just a few counts. CDR3 DNA sequence: TGCAGCGTTTTTCCACAGGGGGCCTCTGAAGCTTTCTTT. Its translation: CSVFPQGASEAFF. The J gene is TRBJ1-1, the V gene TRBV29-1; 9 positions agree with TRBD1. V lost 5 bases and J lost 6; bases outside the gene matches: 7. Per germline, CDR1 SQVTM and CDR2 ANQGSEA. The CDR3 runs 13 residues.

This clonotype was recorded a few times. This chain links TRBV11-3 with TRBJ1-1, with D possibly being TRBD1 (5 bases). V lost 0 bases and J 4 bases, leaving 15 bases between the germline ends. CDR1 and CDR2 from the germline V gene are SGHNT and YENEEA. The CDR3 covers 16 residues. The CDR3 DNA follows: TGTGCCAGCAGCTTAGATCATGACTTAAGGGGCACTGAAGCTTTCTTT. Translation: CASSLDHDLRGTEAFF.

V is TRBV6-5 and J is TRBJ1-5; 8 bases align to TRBD1. The germline CDR1 and CDR2 sequences are MNHEY and SVGAGI. The CDR3 extends over 14 amino acids. With V trimmed by 2 bases and J by 7 bases, 4 bases remained unmatched. The CDR3 region has the DNA TGTGCCAGCAGTTACCGGACAGGGAACCAGCCCCAGCATTTT. Residues: CASSYRTGNQPQHF.

The chain uses TRBV10-3 and TRBJ1-1; D call uncertain. Trimming took off 0 bases at V and 3 bases at J, with 5 bases between the two ends. From germline, CDR1 is ENHRY and CDR2 SYGVKD. This CDR3 is built from 13 residues. This chain's CDR3 is CAISESDYTEAFF. The CDR3 bases are TGTGCCATCAGTGAGTCAGACTACACTGAAGCTTTCTTT.

V gene TRBV7-2 combines with J gene TRBJ1-2; 7 positions agree with TRBD1. The CDR3 is made up of 14 amino acids. The trim removed 3 bases at V and 5 bases at J, leaving 6 bases unmatched. In germline, CDR1 is SGHTA, CDR2 FQGNSA. The CDR3 sequence is CASSLAGGWYGYTF. The CDR3 DNA reads as TGTGCCAGCAGCTTGGCAGGGGGTTGGTATGGCTACACCTTC.

V usage is TRBV30 and J usage is TRBJ1-6; a weak D match, TRBD1 (5 bases). Germline CDR1 and CDR2: GTSNPN and SVGIG (reference sequence). The CDR3 has 16 residues. V lost 2 bases to trimming and J lost 8 bases, with 19 bases between them. CDR3 amino acids: CAWSPGHQGGYSPLHF. CDR3 nucleotides: TGTGCCTGGAGTCCGGGGCACCAAGGAGGGTATTCACCCCTCCACTTT.

This chain links TRBV5-8 with TRBJ2-2; D is unclear. V dropped 0 bases and J dropped 1 base, with 4 bases sitting between them. Germline assignment: CDR1 SGHTS and CDR2 YDEGEE. This CDR3 has 14 residues. The CDR3 spells CASSLDRNTGELFF. CDR3 in DNA: TGTGCCAGCAGCTTGGACCGGAACACCGGGGAGCTGTTTTTT. Full variable domain (outside the CDR3, taken from reference TRBV5-8 and TRBJ2-2): EAGVTQSPTHLIKTRGQQATLRCSPISGHTSVYWYQQALGLGLQFLLWYDEGEERNRGNFPPRFSGRQFPNYSSELNVNALELEDSALYLCASSLDRNTGELFFGEGSRLTVL.

This clonotype was seen only a few times. The J gene is TRBJ2-5, the V gene TRBV27; 8 bases line up with TRBD1. Germline V gene lookup returns CDR1 MNHEY and CDR2 SMNVEV (reference sequence). With V trimmed by 4 bases and J by 2 bases, 6 bases remained unmatched. CDR3 length: 15 amino acids. The CDR3 DNA reads TGTGCCAGCAGTTCAAGGACAGGGACACAAGAGACCCAGTACTTC. The encoded protein is CASSSRTGTQETQYF.

Only a few counts were recorded for this clonotype. The chain combines TRBV20-1 with TRBJ1-1; 7 bases agree with TRBD1. CDR1 is DFQATT and CDR2 is SNEGSKA in the germline V gene (reference sequence). Unmatched junction bases numbered 3, after V lost 1 base and J lost 7 bases. The CDR3 is 12 amino acids. CDR3 coding DNA: TGCAGTGCTAGAGGTCCAGGGGGTGAAGCTTTCTTT. Residues: CSARGPGGEAFF.

This clonotype occurred a few times. The chain has TRBV20-1 and TRBJ2-3; the D call may be TRBD1 or TRBD2 (5 bases each). This CDR3 is built from 13 residues. V was trimmed by 6 bases and J by 4 bases, leaving 14 bases between them. Germline V lookup: CDR1 DFQATT, CDR2 SNEGSKA (reference sequence). CDR3 nucleotide sequence: TGCAGTGCACTCGGGGCCCACCCAGATACGCAGTATTTT. It codes for CSALGAHPDTQYF.

The chain recombines TRBV7-2 with TRBJ2-3; a possible D gene is TRBD1 (6 bases). CDR1 is SGHTA and CDR2 is FQGNSA in the germline V gene. There are 16 residues in the CDR3. V was shortened by 1 base and J by 1 base, with 12 bases between the two germline ends. The CDR3 nucleotides read TGTGCCAGCAGCTTAGACGGGACAAGCCGCACAGATACGCAGTATTTT. As protein: CASSLDGTSRTDTQYF.

The chain joins TRBV7-2 to TRBJ2-1, with TRBD2 matching 11 bases. This CDR3 has 17 residues. The germline gives CDR1 SGHTA, CDR2 FQGNSA. After removal of 1 base from V and 9 bases from J, the junction contained 11 bases not matched to a gene. CDR3 DNA: TGTGCCAGCAGCTTAGTGGGTAGCGGGGGGGCATTAAGTGAGCAGTTCTTC. This codes for CASSLVGSGGALSEQFF. The whole variable domain, filled in from reference TRBV7-2 and TRBJ2-1, reads GAGVSQSPSNKVTEKGKDVELRCDPISGHTALYWYRQSLGQGLEFLIYFQGNSAPDKSGLPSDRFSAERTGGSVSTLTIQRTQQEDSAVYLCASSLVGSGGALSEQFFGPGTRLTVL.

V is TRBV5-4 and J is TRBJ1-2; TRBD1 might be the D (5 bases). The CDR3 length is 14 residues. Germline CDR1 and CDR2: SGHNT and YYREEE (reference sequence). V was trimmed by 4 bases and J by 6 bases, leaving 16 bases between them. CDR3 bases: TGTGCCAGCAGCGGGATAGGGACGTATGATGGCTACACCTTC. Translating it yields CASSGIGTYDGYTF.

This chain connects TRBV5-1 to TRBJ2-1; no definite D call. The CDR3 contains 12 residues. V lost 2 bases to trimming and J lost 6 bases, with 6 bases between them. The V gene's germline CDR1 is SGHRS and CDR2 YFSETQ. CDR3 region: CASSFPRNEQFF. The CDR3 DNA is TGCGCCAGCAGCTTCCCGCGCAATGAGCAGTTCTTC.